This TCR beta chain was recorded in a study of vaccination effects on CD4 cells after COVID-19. The method was immunoSEQ multiplex PCR; TCRdb's version includes in-frame clones alone and lacks a portion of them. The sample yields roughly 75,000 clones, 65% to 85% seen once. Notes on this clone: Antigen specificity is unknown.

Before sequencing, viral peptide pools were used by the ViraFEST assay to expand antigen-specific CD4+ T cells. Cells that had been cultured for 10 days were the source of isolated CD4+ T cells. Nucleocapsid antibody tests were negative, and the vaccine recipients had no prior SARS-CoV-2 infection. PBMC were cultured at a few million per well with around 9.2 IU/ml IL-2 and around 10 ug/ml peptides. Cultures received IL-2 medium that replaced half the medium on days 3 and 7. V lost 8 bases to trimming and J lost 3 bases, with 8 bases between them. The CDR3 extends over 12 amino acids. In germline, CDR1 is MNHEY, CDR2 SVGAGI.

The receptor's source is a human donor who received a COVID-19 vaccine. The sample here was CD4+ T cells from PBMCs cultured with HCoV-OC43 spike peptides, taken before COVID-19 vaccination. Subset: HCoV-OC43 spike overlapping peptide pool stimulation. The chain is built from TRBV6-5 and TRBJ1-5; D is unresolved. CDR3 loop: CASGFDNQPQHF. The CDR3, as DNA: TGTGCCAGCGGTTTCGACAATCAGCCCCAGCATTTT.